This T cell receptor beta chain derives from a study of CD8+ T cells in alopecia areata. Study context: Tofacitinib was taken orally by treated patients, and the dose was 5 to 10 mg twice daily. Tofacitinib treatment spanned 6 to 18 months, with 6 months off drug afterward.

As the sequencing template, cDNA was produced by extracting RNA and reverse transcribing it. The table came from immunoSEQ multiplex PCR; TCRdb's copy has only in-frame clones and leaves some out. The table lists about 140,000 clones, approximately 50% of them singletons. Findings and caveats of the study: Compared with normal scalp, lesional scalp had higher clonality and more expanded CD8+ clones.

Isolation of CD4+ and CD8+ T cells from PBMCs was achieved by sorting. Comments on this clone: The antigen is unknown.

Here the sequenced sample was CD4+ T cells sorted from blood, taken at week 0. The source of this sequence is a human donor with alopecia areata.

CDR3: CASRSSAGGAGELFF. CDR3 in DNA: TGCGCCAGCAGATCATCAGCGGGAGGGGCCGGGGAGCTGTTTTTT. The chain joins TRBV5-1 to TRBJ2-2; 10 bases match TRBD2. Losses at the gene ends were 5 bases for V and 6 bases for J; bases not matched to a gene: 7. The CDR3 contains 15 residues. Looked up from germline, CDR1 is SGHRS and CDR2 is YFSETQ.